This T cell receptor beta chain stems from a study of blood T cell repertoires in COVID-19. Study as a whole: Donors in the United States, Italy and Spain gave samples during acute or convalescent COVID-19. The analysed material was cDNA or gDNA that came from T cells, B-cell-depleted T cells, or PBMCs.

The CDR3 consists of 14 residues. V was shortened by 5 bases and J by 6 bases, with 14 bases between the two germline ends. Germline V CDR1 and CDR2: MNHEY, SVGEGT. In the original processing: Amplified reference gene primers provided the basis for estimating nucleated cell counts. Here immunoSEQ multiplex PCR was the method, and the copy in TCRdb shows in-frame clones only, minus some. The V and J calls and clone size come from that table; D and trimming were worked out from the DNA. The table has 40,000 to 50,000 clones, around 91% seen once. This clonotype was obtained from a young man with active or convalescent COVID-19. Sequenced input: peripheral blood. The chain recombines TRBV6-2 or TRBV6-3 with TRBJ2-1; the D gene is possibly TRBD1 (7 bases). CDR3 protein: CASSPGTAGNEQFF. The CDR3 DNA sequence: TGTGCCAGCAGTCCCGGGACAGCGGGCAATGAGCAGTTCTTC.